Included here is one T cell receptor (beta chain) sequence, with context. Assay: immunoSEQ multiplex PCR; the TCRdb copy retains only in-frame clones and omits some. The sample has about 36,000 clones; 88% are singletons. The record originates from a study of blood T cell repertoires in COVID-19. V lost 3 bases and J 4 bases, leaving 23 bases between the germline ends. CDR1 is SGHKS, CDR2 YYEKEE, per germline (reference sequence). This CDR3 is built from 17 residues. This clonotype originated in a man in his 70s with acute or convalescent COVID-19. The sample comprised peripheral blood. The chain is built from TRBV5-5 and TRBJ2-7; maybe TRBD1 (5 bases). The DNA for the CDR3 is TGTGCCAGCAGCTCCTCGACTGCGGCAGGGTTATGGTACGAGCAGTACTTC. This translates into CASSSSTAAGLWYEQYF.